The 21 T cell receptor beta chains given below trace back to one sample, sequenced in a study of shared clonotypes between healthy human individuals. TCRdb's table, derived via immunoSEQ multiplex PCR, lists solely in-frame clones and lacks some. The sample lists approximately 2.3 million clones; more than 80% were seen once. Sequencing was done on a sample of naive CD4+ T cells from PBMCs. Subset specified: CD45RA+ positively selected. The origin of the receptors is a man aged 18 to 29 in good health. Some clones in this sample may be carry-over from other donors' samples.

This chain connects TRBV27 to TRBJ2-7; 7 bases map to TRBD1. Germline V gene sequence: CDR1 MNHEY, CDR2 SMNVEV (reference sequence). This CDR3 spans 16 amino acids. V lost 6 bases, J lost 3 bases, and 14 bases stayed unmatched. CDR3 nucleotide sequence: TGTGCCAGCAGCCCACGCTATTTGACAGGGCGCTACGAGCAGTACTTC. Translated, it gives CASSPRYLTGRYEQYF.

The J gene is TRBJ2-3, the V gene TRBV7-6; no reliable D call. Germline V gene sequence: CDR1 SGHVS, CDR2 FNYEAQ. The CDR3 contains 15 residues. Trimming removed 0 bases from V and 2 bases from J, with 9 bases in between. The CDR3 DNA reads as TGTGCCAGCAGCTTAGCCCAAGGACCCACAGATACGCAGTATTTT. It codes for CASSLAQGPTDTQYF.

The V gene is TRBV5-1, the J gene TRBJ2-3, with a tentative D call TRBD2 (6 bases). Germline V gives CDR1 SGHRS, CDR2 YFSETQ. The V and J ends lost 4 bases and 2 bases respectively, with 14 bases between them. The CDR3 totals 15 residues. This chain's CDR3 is CASSPRGGVTDTQYF. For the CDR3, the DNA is TGCGCCAGCAGCCCCCGAGGCGGGGTCACAGATACGCAGTATTTT.

The CDR3 reads CASSLLSPGNTIYF. The CDR3 coding sequence is TGTGCCAGCAGTTTATTGAGCCCTGGAAACACCATATATTTT. The chain couples TRBV28 to TRBJ1-3; D gene unclear. Trimming removed 1 base at V and 2 bases at J, with 6 bases between. The CDR3 is 14 residues long. Germline CDR1 and CDR2: MDHEN and SYDVKM.

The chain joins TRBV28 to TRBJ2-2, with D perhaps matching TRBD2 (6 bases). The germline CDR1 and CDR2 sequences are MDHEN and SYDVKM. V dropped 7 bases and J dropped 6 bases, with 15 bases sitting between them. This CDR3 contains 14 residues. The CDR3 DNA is TGTGCCAGCACGCTCGGGGGTCCGGCCGGGGAGCTGTTTTTT. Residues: CASTLGGPAGELFF.

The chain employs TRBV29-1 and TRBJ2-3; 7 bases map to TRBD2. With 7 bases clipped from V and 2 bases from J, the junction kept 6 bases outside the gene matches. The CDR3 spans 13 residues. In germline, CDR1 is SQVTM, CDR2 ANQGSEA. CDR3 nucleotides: TGCAGCGCCCGGGGACTATACACAGATACGCAGTATTTT. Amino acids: CSARGLYTDTQYF.

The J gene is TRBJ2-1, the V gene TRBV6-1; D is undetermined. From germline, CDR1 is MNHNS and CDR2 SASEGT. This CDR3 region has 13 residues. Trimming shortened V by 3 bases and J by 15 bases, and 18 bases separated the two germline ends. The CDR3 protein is CASSDPGPRVRFF. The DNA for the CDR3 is TGTGCCAGCAGTGATCCCGGACCTAGAGTTCGGTTCTTC.

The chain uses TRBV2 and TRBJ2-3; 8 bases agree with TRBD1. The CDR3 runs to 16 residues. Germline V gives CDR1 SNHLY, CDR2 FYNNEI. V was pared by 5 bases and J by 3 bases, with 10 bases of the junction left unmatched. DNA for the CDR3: TGTGCCAGCAGTCCCCGGGGGACAGGAGGGACAGATACGCAGTATTTT. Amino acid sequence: CASSPRGTGGTDTQYF.

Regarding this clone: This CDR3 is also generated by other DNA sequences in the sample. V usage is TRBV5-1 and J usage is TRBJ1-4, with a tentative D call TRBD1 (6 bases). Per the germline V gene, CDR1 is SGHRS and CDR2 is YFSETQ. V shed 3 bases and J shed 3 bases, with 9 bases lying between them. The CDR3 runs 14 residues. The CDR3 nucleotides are TGCGCCAGCAGCTCCGGGGGCCCTAATGAAAAACTGTTTTTT. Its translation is CASSSGGPNEKLFF.

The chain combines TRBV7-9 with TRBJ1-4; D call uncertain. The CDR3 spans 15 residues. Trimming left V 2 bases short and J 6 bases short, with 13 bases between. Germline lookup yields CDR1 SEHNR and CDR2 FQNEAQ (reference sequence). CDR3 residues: CASSLPGSFDEKLFF. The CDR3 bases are TGTGCCAGCAGCTTACCGGGATCCTTCGATGAAAAACTGTTTTTT.

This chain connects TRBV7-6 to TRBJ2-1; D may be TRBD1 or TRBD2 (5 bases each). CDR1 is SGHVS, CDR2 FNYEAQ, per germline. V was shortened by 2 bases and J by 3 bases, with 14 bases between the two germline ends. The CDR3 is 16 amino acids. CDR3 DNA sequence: TGTGCCAGCAGCTTACAGGTCTCGAGGGGCTACAATGAGCAGTTCTTC. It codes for CASSLQVSRGYNEQFF.

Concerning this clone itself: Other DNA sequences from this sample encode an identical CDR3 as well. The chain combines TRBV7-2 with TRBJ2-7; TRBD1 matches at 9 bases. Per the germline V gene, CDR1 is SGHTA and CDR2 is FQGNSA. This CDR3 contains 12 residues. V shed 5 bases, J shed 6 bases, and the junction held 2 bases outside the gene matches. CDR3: CASSLDRGEQYF. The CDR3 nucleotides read TGTGCCAGCAGCCTGGACAGGGGCGAGCAGTACTTC.

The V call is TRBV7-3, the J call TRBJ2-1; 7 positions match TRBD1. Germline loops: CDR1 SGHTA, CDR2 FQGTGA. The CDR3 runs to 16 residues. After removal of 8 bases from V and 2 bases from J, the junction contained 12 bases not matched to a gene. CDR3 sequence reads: CASCWGTVPPYNEQFF. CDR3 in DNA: TGTGCCAGCTGCTGGGGGACAGTCCCACCCTACAATGAGCAGTTCTTC.

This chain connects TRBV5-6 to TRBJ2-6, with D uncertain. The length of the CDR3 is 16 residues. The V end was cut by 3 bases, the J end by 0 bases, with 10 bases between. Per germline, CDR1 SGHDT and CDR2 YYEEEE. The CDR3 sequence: CASSSVYLSGANVLTF. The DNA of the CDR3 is TGTGCCAGCAGCTCCGTTTACCTCTCTGGGGCCAACGTCCTGACTTTC.

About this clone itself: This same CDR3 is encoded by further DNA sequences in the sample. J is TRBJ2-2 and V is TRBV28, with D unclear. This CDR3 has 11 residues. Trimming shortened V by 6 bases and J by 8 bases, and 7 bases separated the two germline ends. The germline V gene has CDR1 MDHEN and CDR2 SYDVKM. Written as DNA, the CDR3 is TGTGCCAGCAGCTCGCCTGGGGAGCTGTTTTTT. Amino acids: CASSSPGELFF.

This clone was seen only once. CDR3 nucleotide sequence: TGTGCCAGCAGCCAACCGGGACAGGGACGGGGTAGCTCCTACAATGAGCAGTTCTTC. Residues: CASSQPGQGRGSSYNEQFF. The chain employs TRBV4-2 and TRBJ2-1; TRBD1 aligns across 9 bases. J lost 0 bases, V lost 2 bases, and 11 bases had no gene match. In germline, CDR1 is LGHNA, CDR2 YNFKEQ. The length of the CDR3 is 19 residues.

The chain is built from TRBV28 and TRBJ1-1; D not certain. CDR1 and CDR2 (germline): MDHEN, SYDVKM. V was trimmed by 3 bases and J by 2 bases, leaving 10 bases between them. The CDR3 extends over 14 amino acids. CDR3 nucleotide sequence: TGTGCCAGCAGTTTCCTGACCCGTAACACTGAAGCTTTCTTT. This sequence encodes CASSFLTRNTEAFF.

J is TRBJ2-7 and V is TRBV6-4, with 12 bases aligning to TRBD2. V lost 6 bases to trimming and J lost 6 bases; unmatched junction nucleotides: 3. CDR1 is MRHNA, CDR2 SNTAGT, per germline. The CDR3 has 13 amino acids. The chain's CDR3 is CASRTSGRPEQYF. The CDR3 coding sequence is TGTGCCAGCAGAACTAGCGGGAGGCCCGAGCAGTACTTC.

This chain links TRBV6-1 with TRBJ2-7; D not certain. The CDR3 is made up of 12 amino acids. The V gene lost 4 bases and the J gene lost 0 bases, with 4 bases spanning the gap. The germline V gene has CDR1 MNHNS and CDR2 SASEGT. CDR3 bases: TGTGCCAGCAGTGGGGTCTCCTACGAGCAGTACTTC. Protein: CASSGVSYEQYF.

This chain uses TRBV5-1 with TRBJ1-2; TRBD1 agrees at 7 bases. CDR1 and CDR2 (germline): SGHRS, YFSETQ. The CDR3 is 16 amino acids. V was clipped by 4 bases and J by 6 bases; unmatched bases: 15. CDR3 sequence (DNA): TGCGCCAGCAGCCCTGGGACAGCCCTCGCTCGGGATGGCTACACCTTC. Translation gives CASSPGTALARDGYTF.

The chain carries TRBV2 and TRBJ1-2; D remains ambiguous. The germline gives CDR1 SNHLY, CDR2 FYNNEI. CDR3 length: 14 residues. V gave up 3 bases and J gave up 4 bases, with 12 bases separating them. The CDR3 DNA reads TGTGCCAGCAGTGATGGTGTTAGGGTCTATGGCTACACCTTC. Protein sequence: CASSDGVRVYGYTF.